The 3 T cell receptor beta chains in this list originate from one sample, sequenced in a study of PD-1 blockade in classical Hodgkin lymphoma. Each patient's relapse followed autologous stem cell transplantation, and brentuximab vedotin exposure varied. Only in-frame clones appear in the TCRdb table, and some are missing; sequencing was by immunoSEQ multiplex PCR. The table shows more than 13,000 clones, with 60% to 80% occurring only once. The sample was peripheral blood mononuclear cells (PBMCs), taken before the second cycle of nivolumab. The receptors were sampled from a human donor with classical Hodgkin lymphoma.

The chain uses TRBV15 and TRBJ1-4; the D gene is possibly TRBD1 (5 bases). Trimming removed 0 bases at V and 10 bases at J, with 9 bases between. Germline loops: CDR1 LNHNV, CDR2 YYDKDF (reference sequence). The CDR3 sequence is 13 residues long. The DNA of the CDR3 is TGTGCCACCAGCAGAGAGGGGGTTGGAAAACTGTTTTTT. It specifies CATSREGVGKLFF.

This clone came up a few times. The V gene is TRBV12-2, the J gene TRBJ2-7; the D call in the table, TRBD2, was not verified against the DNA. TRBV12-2 is a documented pseudogene. The CDR3 consists of 17 residues. CDR3 in amino acids: CASRLEASGGETYEQYF. The DNA of the CDR3 is TGTGCAAGTCGCTTAGAGGCTAGCGGGGGGGAAACCTACGAGCAGTACTTC.

The chain employs TRBV11-2 and TRBJ1-2; no definite D call. The CDR3 has 17 residues. V gave up 5 bases and J gave up 1 base, with 20 bases separating them. The germline V gene encodes CDR1 SGHAT and CDR2 FQNNGV. This CDR3 reads CASSVNRRQFSNYGYTF. In nucleotides, the CDR3 is TGTGCCAGCAGCGTAAATCGGCGGCAGTTCAGTAACTATGGCTACACCTTC.